The 14 T cell receptor beta chains reported below all come from one sample, sequenced in a study of T cells in tuberculosis. Sequencing was performed with immunoSEQ multiplex PCR; in TCRdb, only in-frame clones are kept and a portion is missing. The sample has 50,000 or so clones; around 90% are singletons. Cells were sorted from thawed PBMC rested overnight and stained with GMM-loaded CD1B tetramer, viability dye and anti-CD3. The CD1B tetramers carried C32 glucose monomycolate purified from Rhodococcus equi. The specimen sequenced was CD1b-GMM tetramer-negative cells sorted from PBMCs. These receptors came from an adult woman with latent tuberculosis.

The chain carries TRBV7-2 and TRBJ1-2, with TRBD1 matching over 7 bases. The V gene's germline CDR1 is SGHTA and CDR2 FQGNSA. The CDR3 covers 13 residues. J lost 2 bases, V lost 7 bases, and 4 bases had no gene match. CDR3 bases: TGTGCCAGCACCCGGGACAGAAACTATGGCTACACCTTC. This encodes CASTRDRNYGYTF. Complete variable domain (other parts from reference TRBV7-2 and TRBJ1-2): GAGVSQSPSNKVTEKGKDVELRCDPISGHTALYWYRQSLGQGLEFLIYFQGNSAPDKSGLPSDRFSAERTGGSVSTLTIQRTQQEDSAVYLCASTRDRNYGYTFGSGTRLTVV.

The rearrangement uses TRBV6-1 and TRBJ1-2; D remains ambiguous. This CDR3 region has 12 residues. V was trimmed by 7 bases and J by 4 bases, leaving 10 bases between them. Germline V gene data show CDR1 as MNHNS and CDR2 as SASEGT. The CDR3 nucleotides are TGTGCCAGCACCCCGGACTCCTATGGCTACACCTTC. This gives the protein CASTPDSYGYTF.

This clone is a singleton in its sample. The chain combines TRBV11-2 with TRBJ2-4; 9 bases are a match to TRBD1. The CDR3 covers 14 residues. CDR1 SGHAT and CDR2 FQNNGV come from the germline V gene. Trimming removed 2 bases from V and 6 bases from J; junction bases left unmatched: 2. CDR3 sequence: CASSLSGQGNIQYF. The CDR3 DNA reads as TGTGCCAGCAGCTTATCGGGACAGGGAAACATTCAGTACTTC.

V is TRBV19 and J is TRBJ1-2; a possible D gene is TRBD1 (6 bases). V lost 4 bases to trimming and J lost 0 bases, with 6 bases between them. Germline V lookup: CDR1 LNHDA, CDR2 SQIVND (reference sequence). The CDR3 length is 13 residues. The CDR3 protein is CASSRTANYGYTF. Written as DNA, the CDR3 is TGTGCCAGTAGTAGGACAGCTAACTATGGCTACACCTTC.

The CDR3 reads CASSRTGGGTEAFF. In DNA form, the CDR3 reads TGTGCCAGCAGCCGTACAGGGGGTGGCACTGAAGCTTTCTTT. The V and J genes are TRBV7-2 and TRBJ1-1; 8 positions match TRBD1. V trimming: 5 bases; J trimming: 4 bases; junction bases outside the gene matches: 6. The CDR3 covers 14 residues. Germline CDR1 is SGHTA and CDR2 is FQGNSA.

This chain uses TRBV5-1 with TRBJ2-1, with 7 bases matching TRBD1. The CDR3 runs to 15 residues. V gave up 4 bases and J gave up 10 bases; unmatched junction bases: 14. CDR1 SGHRS and CDR2 YFSETQ come from the germline V gene. The CDR3 nucleotides are TGCGCCAGCAGCGTTAGACAGGGTGGCTCAGGGGAGCAGTTCTTC. This gives the protein CASSVRQGGSGEQFF. Based on the CDR3 plus reference TRBV5-1 and TRBJ2-1, the full variable domain is KAGVTQTPRYLIKTRGQQVTLSCSPISGHRSVSWYQQTPGQGLQFLFEYFSETQRNKGNFPGRFSGRQFSNSRSEMNVSTLELGDSALYLCASSVRQGGSGEQFFGPGTRLTVL.

The chain carries TRBV5-1 and TRBJ2-5; 9 positions agree with TRBD2. With 2 bases clipped from V and 5 bases from J, the junction kept 4 bases outside the gene matches. The germline V gene has CDR1 SGHRS and CDR2 YFSETQ. This CDR3 has 14 residues. The CDR3 region is CASSFSGSTETQYF. CDR3 bases: TGCGCCAGCAGCTTTAGCGGGAGTACGGAGACCCAGTACTTC.

This chain uses TRBV7-9 with TRBJ2-5, with 11 bases aligning to TRBD2. The end of the DNA aligns better with TRBJ2-7, so the J call may be wrong. Germline V gives CDR1 SEHNR, CDR2 FQNEAQ (reference sequence). The CDR3 is made up of 15 amino acids. The CDR3 bases are TGTGCCAGCAGCCCGCGACTAGCGGGGTTCTACGAGCAGTACTTC. This gives the protein CASSPRLAGFYEQYF.

This rearrangement joins TRBV19 to TRBJ1-6; TRBD1 matches at 9 bases. V shed 5 bases, J shed 10 bases, and the junction held 6 bases outside the gene matches. Germline CDR1 is LNHDA and CDR2 is SQIVND (reference sequence). The CDR3 is 14 amino acids. The DNA of the CDR3 is TGTGCCAGTAGTTCCGGGACAGGGAGATCACCCCTCCACTTT. Its translation is CASSSGTGRSPLHF.

The V call is TRBV15, the J call TRBJ1-2; TRBD1 aligns across 8 bases. Trimming cost V 3 bases and J 4 bases; bases outside gene matches: 1. Germline values: CDR1 LNHNV, CDR2 YYDKDF (reference sequence). CDR3 size: 13 residues. DNA of the CDR3: TGTGCCACCAGCAGGGACAGGGCCTATGGCTACACCTTC. Protein: CATSRDRAYGYTF.

The chain joins TRBV12-5 to TRBJ2-1; D remains unclear. CDR3 length: 14 residues. V was pared by 8 bases and J by 0 bases, with 11 bases between. The germline CDR1 and CDR2 sequences are LGHNT and FRNRAP. CDR3 region: CASSSPYSYNEQFF. CDR3 DNA: TGTGCTAGTTCGAGCCCATACTCCTACAATGAGCAGTTCTTC.

CDR3 loop: CASSSGSNAGELFF. CDR3 in DNA: TGCGCCAGCAGCTCAGGGTCCAACGCCGGGGAGCTGTTTTTT. V usage is TRBV5-1 and J usage is TRBJ2-2, with D tentatively TRBD1 (5 bases). V lost 3 bases to trimming and J lost 6 bases, with 12 bases between them. This CDR3 has 14 amino acids. The V gene's germline CDR1 is SGHRS and CDR2 YFSETQ.

This chain joins TRBV5-6 and TRBJ2-1; TRBD2 matches at 8 bases. The CDR3 runs to 16 residues. Germline trimming cut 2 bases from V and 2 bases from J; bases unmatched to any gene: 6. Germline loops: CDR1 SGHDT, CDR2 YYEEEE. The CDR3 sequence is CASSLGAGEPYNEQFF. The CDR3 nucleotides read TGTGCCAGCAGCTTAGGAGCGGGAGAACCCTACAATGAGCAGTTCTTC.

The chain carries TRBV7-6 and TRBJ2-7; maybe TRBD2 (6 bases). Per germline, CDR1 SGHVS and CDR2 FNYEAQ. Between the trimmed V and J ends, which lost 5 bases and 9 bases, there was a span of 20 bases. The CDR3 is 14 amino acids. CDR3 nucleotide sequence: TGTGCCAGCAGCCCGGCCCAGCGGGTCGAGGGGCAGTACTTC. Translating gives CASSPAQRVEGQYF.